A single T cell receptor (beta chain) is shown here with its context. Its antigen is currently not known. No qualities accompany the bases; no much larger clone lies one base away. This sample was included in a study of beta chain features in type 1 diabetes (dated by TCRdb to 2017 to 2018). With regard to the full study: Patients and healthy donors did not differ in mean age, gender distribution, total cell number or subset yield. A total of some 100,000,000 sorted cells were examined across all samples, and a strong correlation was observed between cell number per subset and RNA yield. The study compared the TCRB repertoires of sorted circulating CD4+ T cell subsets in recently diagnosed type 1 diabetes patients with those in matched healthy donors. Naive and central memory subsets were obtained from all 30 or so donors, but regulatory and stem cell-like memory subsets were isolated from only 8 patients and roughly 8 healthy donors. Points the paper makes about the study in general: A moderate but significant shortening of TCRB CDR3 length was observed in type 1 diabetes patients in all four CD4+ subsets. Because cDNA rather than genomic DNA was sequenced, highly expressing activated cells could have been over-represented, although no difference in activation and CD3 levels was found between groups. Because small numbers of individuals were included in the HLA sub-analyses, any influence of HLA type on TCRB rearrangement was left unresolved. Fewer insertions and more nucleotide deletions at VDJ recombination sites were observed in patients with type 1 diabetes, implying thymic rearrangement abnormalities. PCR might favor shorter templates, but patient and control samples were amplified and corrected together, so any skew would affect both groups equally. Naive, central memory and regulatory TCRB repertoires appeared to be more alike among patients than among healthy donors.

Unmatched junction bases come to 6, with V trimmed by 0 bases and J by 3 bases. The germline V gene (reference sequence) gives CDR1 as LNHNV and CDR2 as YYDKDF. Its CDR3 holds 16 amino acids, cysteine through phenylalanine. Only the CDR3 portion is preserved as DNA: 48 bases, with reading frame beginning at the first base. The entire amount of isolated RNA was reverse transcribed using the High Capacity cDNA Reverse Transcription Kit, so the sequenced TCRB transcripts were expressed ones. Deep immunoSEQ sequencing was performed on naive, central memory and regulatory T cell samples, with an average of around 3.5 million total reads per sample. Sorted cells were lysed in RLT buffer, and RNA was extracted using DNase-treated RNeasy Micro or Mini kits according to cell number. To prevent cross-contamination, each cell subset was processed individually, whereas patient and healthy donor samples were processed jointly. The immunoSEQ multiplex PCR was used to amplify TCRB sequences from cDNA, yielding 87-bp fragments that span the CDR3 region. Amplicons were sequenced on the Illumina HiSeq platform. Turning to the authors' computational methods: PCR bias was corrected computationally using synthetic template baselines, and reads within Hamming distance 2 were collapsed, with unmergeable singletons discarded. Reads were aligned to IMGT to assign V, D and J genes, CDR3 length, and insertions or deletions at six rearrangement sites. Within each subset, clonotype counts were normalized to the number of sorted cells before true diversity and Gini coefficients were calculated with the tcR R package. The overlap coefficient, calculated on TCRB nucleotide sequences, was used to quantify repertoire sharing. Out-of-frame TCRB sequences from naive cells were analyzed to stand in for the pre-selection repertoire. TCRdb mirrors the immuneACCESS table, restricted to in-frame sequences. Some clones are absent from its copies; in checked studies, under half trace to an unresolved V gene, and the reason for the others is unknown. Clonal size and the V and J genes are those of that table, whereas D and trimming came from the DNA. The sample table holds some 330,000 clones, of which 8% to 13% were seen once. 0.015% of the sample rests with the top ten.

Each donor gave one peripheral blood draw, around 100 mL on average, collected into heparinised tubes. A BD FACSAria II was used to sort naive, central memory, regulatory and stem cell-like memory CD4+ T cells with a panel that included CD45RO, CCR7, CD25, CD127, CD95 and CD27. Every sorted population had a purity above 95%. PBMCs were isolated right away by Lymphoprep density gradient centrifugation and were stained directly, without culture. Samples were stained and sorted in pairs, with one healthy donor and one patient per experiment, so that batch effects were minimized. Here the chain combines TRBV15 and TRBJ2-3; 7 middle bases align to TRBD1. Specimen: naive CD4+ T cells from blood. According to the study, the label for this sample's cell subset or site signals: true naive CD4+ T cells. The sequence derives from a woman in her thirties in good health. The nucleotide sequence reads TGTGCCACCAGCAGAGACAGACAGGGTGAGACAGATACGCAGTATTTT. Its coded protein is CATSRDRQGETDTQYF.